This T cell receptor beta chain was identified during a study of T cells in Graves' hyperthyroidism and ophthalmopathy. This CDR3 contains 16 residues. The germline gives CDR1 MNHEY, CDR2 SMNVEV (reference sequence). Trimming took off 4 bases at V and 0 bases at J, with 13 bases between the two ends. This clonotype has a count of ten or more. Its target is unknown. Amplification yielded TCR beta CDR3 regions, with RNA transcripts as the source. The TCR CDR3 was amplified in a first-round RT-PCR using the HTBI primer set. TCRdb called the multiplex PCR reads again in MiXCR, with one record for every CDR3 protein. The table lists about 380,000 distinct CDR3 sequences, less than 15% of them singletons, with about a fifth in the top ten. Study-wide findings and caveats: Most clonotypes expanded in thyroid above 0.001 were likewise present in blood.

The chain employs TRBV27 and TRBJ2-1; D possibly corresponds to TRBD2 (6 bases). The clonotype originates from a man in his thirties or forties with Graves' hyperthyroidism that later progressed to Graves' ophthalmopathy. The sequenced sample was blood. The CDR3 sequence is CASSSPGGSSYNEQFF. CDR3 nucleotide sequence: TGTGCCAGCAGTTCCCCCGGGGGTAGCTCCTACAATGAGCAGTTCTTC.